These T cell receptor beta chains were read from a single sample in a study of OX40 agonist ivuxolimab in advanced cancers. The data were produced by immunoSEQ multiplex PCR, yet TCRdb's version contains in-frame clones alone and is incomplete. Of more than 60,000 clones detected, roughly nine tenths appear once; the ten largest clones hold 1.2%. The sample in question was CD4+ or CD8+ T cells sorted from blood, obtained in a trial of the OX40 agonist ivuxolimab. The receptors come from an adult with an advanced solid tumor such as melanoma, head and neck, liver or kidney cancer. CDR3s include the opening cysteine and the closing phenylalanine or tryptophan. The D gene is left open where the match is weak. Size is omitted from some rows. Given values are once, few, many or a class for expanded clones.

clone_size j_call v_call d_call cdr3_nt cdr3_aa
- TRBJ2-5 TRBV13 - TGTGCCAGCAGCTACGGTCCCAAAGAGACCCAGTACTTC CASSYGPKETQYF
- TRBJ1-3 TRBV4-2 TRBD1 TGTGCCAGCAGCCAAGATGGGACAGTCTCTGGAAACACCATATATTTT CASSQDGTVSGNTIYF
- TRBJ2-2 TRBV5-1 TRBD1 TGCGCCAGCAGCTTGGCGACAGGGACCACCGGGGAGCTGTTTTTT CASSLATGTTGELFF
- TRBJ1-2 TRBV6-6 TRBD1 TGTGCCAGCAGTTACACGGACAGGGCCCCAAGCTACACCTTC CASSYTDRAPSYTF
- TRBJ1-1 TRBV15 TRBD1 TGTGCCACCAGCACCCTGACAGGGGGTAACACTGAAGCTTTCTTT CATSTLTGGNTEAFF
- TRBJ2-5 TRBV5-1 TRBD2 TGCGCCAGCAGCTTTGGCGGGGGGGCACAGACCCAGTACTTC CASSFGGGAQTQYF
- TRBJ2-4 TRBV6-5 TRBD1 TGTGCCAGCAGCCCAGGGGGAAACATTCAGTACTTC CASSPGGNIQYF
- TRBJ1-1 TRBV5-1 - TGCGCCAGCAGCCCCGGGGGGACTGAAGCTTTCTTT CASSPGGTEAFF
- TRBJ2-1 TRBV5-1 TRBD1 TGCGCCAGCAGCCACGGGACAGGGAACTACAATGAGCAGTTCTTC CASSHGTGNYNEQFF
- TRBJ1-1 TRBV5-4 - TGTGCCAGCAGCTTGCGAGGAGAAAGAACTGAAGCTTTCTTT CASSLRGERTEAFF
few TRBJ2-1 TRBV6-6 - TGTGCCAGCAGTTACGAACAGGGAGCTAGCTACAATGAGCAGTTCTTC CASSYEQGASYNEQFF
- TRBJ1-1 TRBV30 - TGTGCCTGGAGCCAAACACGTAACACTGAAGCTTTCTTT CAWSQTRNTEAFF
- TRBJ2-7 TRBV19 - TGTGCCAGTCAACAAACTCGACCCCCCTACGAGCAGTACTTC CASQQTRPPYEQYF
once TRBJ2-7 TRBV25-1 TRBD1 TGTGCCAGCAGAACTGACAGGGGGAGTTACGAGCAGTACTTC CASRTDRGSYEQYF
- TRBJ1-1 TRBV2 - TGTGCCAGCAACGGTGGCACTGAAGCTTTCTTT CASNGGTEAFF
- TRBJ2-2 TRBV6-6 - TGTGCCAGCAGATCAAGGGGGTATTCGAACACCGGGGAGCTGTTTTTT CASRSRGYSNTGELFF
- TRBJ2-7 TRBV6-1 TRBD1 TGTGCCAGCTTTACAGGGGGGTCGACCTACGAGCAGTACTTC CASFTGGSTYEQYF
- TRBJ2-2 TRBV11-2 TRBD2 TGTGCCAGCAGCTTTCTTAGCGGGGGGAAAACCGGGGAGCTGTTTTTT CASSFLSGGKTGELFF
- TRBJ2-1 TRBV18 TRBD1 TGTGCCAGCTCACGACAGGGGGCAAGCCTCAATGAGCAGTTCTTC CASSRQGASLNEQFF
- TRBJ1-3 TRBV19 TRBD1 TGTGCCAGTAGTACTCGACAGGGGGCTGGAAACACCATATATTTT CASSTRQGAGNTIYF
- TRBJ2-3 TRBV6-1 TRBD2 TGTGCCAGCAGTGAAGCGCTACTAGCGGGGTTCACAGATACGCAGTATTTT CASSEALLAGFTDTQYF
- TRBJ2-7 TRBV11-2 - TGTGCCAGCAGCCACTACAGGGTTGGCTACGAGCAGTACTTC CASSHYRVGYEQYF
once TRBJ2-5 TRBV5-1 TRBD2 TGCGCCAGCAGCTCGGGACTAGCGGGGTCGGAGACCCAGTACTTC CASSSGLAGSETQYF
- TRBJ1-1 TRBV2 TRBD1 TGTGCCAGCAGTGAGGGACAGGGGTCTATGAACACTGAAGCTTTCTTT CASSEGQGSMNTEAFF
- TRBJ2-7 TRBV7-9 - TGTGCCAGCAGCCTCGGGCGGGGACTCTCCTACGAGCAGTACTTC CASSLGRGLSYEQYF
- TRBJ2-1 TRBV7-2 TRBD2 TGTGCCAGCAGCTTAGAGAGGCTAGCGGGGGGGTTCGGCGATGAGCAGTTCTTC CASSLERLAGGFGDEQFF
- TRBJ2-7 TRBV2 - TGTGCCAGCAGTGAAGCCTACGGGACATTTCTGAGCTACGAGCAGTACTTC CASSEAYGTFLSYEQYF
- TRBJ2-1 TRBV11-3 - TGTGCCAGCAGCTCCCACAGATCCCCAACCTACAATGAGCAGTTCTTC CASSSHRSPTYNEQFF
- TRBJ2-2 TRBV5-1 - TGCGCCAGCAGCCCGGACAGTTGGATCACCGGGGAGCTGTTTTTT CASSPDSWITGELFF
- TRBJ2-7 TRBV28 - TGTGCCAGCGGCTCGCCTAGGGGGGGCCGGAACGAGCAGTACTTC CASGSPRGGRNEQYF
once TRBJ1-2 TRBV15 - TGTGCCACCAGCAGAGGGGATACCCTCCAAGGCTACACCTTC CATSRGDTLQGYTF
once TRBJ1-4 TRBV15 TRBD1 TGTGCCACCAGCTGGAGGACAGGAAATGAAAAACTGTTTTTT CATSWRTGNEKLFF
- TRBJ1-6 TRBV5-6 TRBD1 TGTGCCAGCAGCTCCCGGACAGGGATAGGCCCACCCCTCCACTTT CASSSRTGIGPPLHF
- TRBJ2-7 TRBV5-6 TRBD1 TGTGCCAGCAGCTTGGCGGACAGGGGTGGGCAGTACTTC CASSLADRGGQYF
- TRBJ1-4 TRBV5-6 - TGTGCCAGCAGCTTGTTTTCCGGCCAGGGCGTTGAAAAACTGTTTTTT CASSLFSGQGVEKLFF
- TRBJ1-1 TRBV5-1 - TGCGCCAGCAGCTTGAACAGCGCGAACACTGAAGCTTTCTTT CASSLNSANTEAFF
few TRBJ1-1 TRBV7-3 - TGTGCCAGCAGTTTAAACAGGGCCGCTGAAGCTTTCTTT CASSLNRAAEAFF
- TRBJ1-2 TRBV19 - TGTGCCAGTAGCCTTGACAGGCGATATGGCTACACCTTC CASSLDRRYGYTF
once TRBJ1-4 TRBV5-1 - TGCGCCAGCAGCTTGGGAAGCGGGCGTGGGAGTGAAAAACTGTTTTTT CASSLGSGRGSEKLFF
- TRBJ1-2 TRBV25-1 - TGTGCCAGCAGTGAACCCGGGGACGGCCACTATGGCTACACCTTC CASSEPGDGHYGYTF
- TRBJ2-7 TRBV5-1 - TGCGCCAGCAGCTTGGCAAGTGGGCACTACGAGCAGTACTTC CASSLASGHYEQYF